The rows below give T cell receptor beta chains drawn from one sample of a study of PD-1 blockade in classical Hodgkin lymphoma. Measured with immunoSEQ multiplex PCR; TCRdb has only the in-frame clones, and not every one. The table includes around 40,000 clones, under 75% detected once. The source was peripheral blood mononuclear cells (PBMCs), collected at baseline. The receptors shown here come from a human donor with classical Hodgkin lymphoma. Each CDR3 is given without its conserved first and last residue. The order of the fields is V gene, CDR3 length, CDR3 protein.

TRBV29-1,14,SGDTGQQGSNYGYT
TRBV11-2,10,ASSLHQNIQY
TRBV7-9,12,ASTPPGRPYEQY
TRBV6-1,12,ASSALSSGNTIY
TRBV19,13,ASSSSASRSYEQY
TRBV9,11,ASSVVDTGTAF
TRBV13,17,ASSLPLGEAGRSSYEQY
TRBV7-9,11,ASSLDRGDEQY
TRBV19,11,ASSIGGGQPQH
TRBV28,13,ASSQRTHKGEKLF
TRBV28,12,ASSFGTHTDTQY
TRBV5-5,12,ASSLEQFTDTQY
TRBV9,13,ASSVDGGTQETQY
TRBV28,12,ASSFIWGSYEQY
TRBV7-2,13,ASSRGSGLVETQY
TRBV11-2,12,ASSRDRGQEKLF
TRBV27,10,ASSLQGNKAF
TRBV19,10,ASSIRRDGYT
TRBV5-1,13,ASSLVGSRGTEAF
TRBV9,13,ASSPEAGGRNEQF
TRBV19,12,ASSMSPLYNEQF
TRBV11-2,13,ASSRGAGGYDEQF
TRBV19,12,ASSPLRAPYEQY
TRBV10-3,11,AIGAGANSPLH
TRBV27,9,ASSNTDTQY
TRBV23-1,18,ASSPLGGTGGSFRTDTQY
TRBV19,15,ASSIGTSGGRRETQY
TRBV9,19,ASSHPGGDREALSSGNTIY
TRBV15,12,ATSTDRGHTEAF